This T cell receptor beta chain was sequenced for a study of neoadjuvant anti-PD-1 for oral cavity cancer. Study-wide context: Patients without progression got a fourth dose around day 43. Notes on the study in general: Post-treatment tumors with larger preexisting clones showed more shrinkage.

TCRdb's table, derived via immunoSEQ multiplex PCR, lists solely in-frame clones and lacks some. The sample gives approximately 21,000 clones, 45% of which show up once; around 38% is in the top ten. Described time point: after neoadjuvant nivolumab, at surgical resection. Patients had newly diagnosed, untreated stage II-IVA oral cavity squamous cell carcinoma. The CDR3 extends over 16 amino acids. With 1 base removed from V and 0 bases from J, the gap between germline ends came to 10 bases. Germline V CDR1 and CDR2: SGHTA, FQGNSA. The sample holds many counts of this clone. What it binds is unknown. The material was tumor tissue, obtained after nivolumab (anti-PD-1) treatment. This chain uses TRBV7-2 with TRBJ2-1; TRBD2 might be the D (5 bases). This TCR was recovered from a person between 40 and 85 years old with oral cavity squamous cell carcinoma. CDR3 nucleotide sequence: TGTGCCAGCAGCTTAGTTGAACTAGACTCCTACAATGAGCAGTTCTTC. This translates into CASSLVELDSYNEQFF.